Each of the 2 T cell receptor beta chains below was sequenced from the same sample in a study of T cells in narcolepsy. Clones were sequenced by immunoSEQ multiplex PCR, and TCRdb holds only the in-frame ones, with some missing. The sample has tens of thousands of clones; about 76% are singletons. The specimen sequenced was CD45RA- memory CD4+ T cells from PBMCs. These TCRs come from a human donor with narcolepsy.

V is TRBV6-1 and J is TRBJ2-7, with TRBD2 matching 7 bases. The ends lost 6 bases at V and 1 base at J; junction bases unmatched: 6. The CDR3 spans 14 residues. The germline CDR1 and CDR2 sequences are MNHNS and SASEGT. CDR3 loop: CASRYSGSSYEQYF. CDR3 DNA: TGTGCCAGCAGATATAGCGGGTCTTCCTACGAGCAGTACTTC.

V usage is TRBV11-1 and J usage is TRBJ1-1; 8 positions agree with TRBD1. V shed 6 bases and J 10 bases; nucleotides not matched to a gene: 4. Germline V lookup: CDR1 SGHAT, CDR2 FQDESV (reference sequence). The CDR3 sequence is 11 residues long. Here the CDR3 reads CASSRTGTAFF. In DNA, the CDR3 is TGTGCCAGCAGTCGGACAGGGACAGCTTTCTTT.